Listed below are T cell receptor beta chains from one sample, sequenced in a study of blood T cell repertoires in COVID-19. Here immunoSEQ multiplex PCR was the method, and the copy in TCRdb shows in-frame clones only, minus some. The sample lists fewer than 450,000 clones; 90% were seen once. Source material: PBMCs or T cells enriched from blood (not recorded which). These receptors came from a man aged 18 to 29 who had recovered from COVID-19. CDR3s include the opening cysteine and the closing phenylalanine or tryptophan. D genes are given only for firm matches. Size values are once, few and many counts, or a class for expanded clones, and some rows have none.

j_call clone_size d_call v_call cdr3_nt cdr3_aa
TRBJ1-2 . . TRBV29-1 TGCAGCGTTGAAATACAGGGAATTGGGACCTATGGCTACACCTTC CSVEIQGIGTYGYTF
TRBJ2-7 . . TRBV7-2 TGTGCCAGCAGCTTAGAACTCCGCTACGAGCAGTACTTC CASSLELRYEQYF
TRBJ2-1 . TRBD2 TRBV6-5 TGTGCCAGCAGTCCGGGGACTAGCAGGTTTAGTGAGCAGTTCTTC CASSPGTSRFSEQFF
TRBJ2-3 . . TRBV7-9 TGTGCCAGCAGCACCGTTACGAGTCCTAGCACAGATACGCAGTATTTT CASSTVTSPSTDTQYF
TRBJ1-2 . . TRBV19 TGTGCCACTAACGGGGAGGCTATGGGCTACACCTTC CATNGEAMGYTF
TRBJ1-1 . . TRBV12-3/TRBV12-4 TGTGCCAGCAGTCAGCGACGGAACACTGAAGCTTTCTTT CASSQRRNTEAFF
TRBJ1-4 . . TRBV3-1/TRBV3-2 TGTGCCGCGGGGGCCCCTAATGAAAAACTGTTTTTT CAAGAPNEKLFF
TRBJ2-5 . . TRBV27 TGTGCCAGCAGGGCCGGGACAAACCAAGAGACCCAGTACTTC CASRAGTNQETQYF
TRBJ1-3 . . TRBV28 TGTGCCACAACGACAGCTGGAAACACCATATATTTT CATTTAGNTIYF
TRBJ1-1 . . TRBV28 TGTGCTTGTAGAGCGGAAGGAGGAGCTTTCTTT CACRAEGGAFF
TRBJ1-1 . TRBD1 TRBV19 TGTGCCAGTAGTAAGGGGGACAGAATGAACACTGAAGCTTTCTTT CASSKGDRMNTEAFF
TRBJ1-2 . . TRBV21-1 TGTGCCAGCAGCAAAGACAGGCGTAGAGATGGCTACACCTTC CASSKDRRRDGYTF
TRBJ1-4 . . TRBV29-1 TGCAGCGTCGGTCAGAACGGGGGTGAAAAACTGTTTTTT CSVGQNGGEKLFF
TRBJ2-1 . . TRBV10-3 TGTGCCATCAGTGAGCGAGGGGGGGCCGGGAGCGAGCAGTTCTTC CAISERGGAGSEQFF
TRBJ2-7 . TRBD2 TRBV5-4 TGTGCCAGCAGCGATGTGGGAGGGACGTTCTCCTACGAGCAGTACTTC CASSDVGGTFSYEQYF
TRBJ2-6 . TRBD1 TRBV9 TGTGCCAGCAGCGTTCAGACAGGGACTGGGGCCAACGTCCTGACTTTC CASSVQTGTGANVLTF
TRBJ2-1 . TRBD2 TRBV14 TGTGCCAGCAGCCAAGAGGGACTAAGAACGTTCGATGAGCAGTTCTTC CASSQEGLRTFDEQFF
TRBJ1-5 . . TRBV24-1 TGTGCCACCAGTGACGCGACAGGTCCCTTTAATCAGCCCCAGCATTTT CATSDATGPFNQPQHF
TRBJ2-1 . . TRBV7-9 TGTGCCAGCTCTATGGCAGGGTCCTACAATGAGCAGTTCTTC CASSMAGSYNEQFF
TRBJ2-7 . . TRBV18 TGTGCCAGCTCACCACAGGGCGGGAAATCCAGCTACGAGCAGTACTTC CASSPQGGKSSYEQYF
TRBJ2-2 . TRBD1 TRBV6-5 TGTGCCAGCAGTCAGACAGGGGGAACCGGGGAGCTGTTTTTT CASSQTGGTGELFF
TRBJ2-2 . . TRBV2 TGTGCCAGCAGTGAATGGGCAGAGATCACCGGGGAGCTGTTTTTT CASSEWAEITGELFF
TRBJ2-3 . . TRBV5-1 TGCGCCAGCAGAAAGCTAGCGATAAGCACAGATACGCAGTATTTT CASRKLAISTDTQYF
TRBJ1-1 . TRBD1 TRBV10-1 TGCGCCAGCAGGGGGACAGGGCCGAACACTGAAGCTTTCTTT CASRGTGPNTEAFF
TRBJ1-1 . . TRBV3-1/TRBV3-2 TGTGCCAGCGGGGCCTTGAACACTGAAGCTTTCTTT CASGALNTEAFF
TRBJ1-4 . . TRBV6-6 TGTGCCAGCAGTTACGGGGGGTATAATGAAAAACTGTTTTTT CASSYGGYNEKLFF
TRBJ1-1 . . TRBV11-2 TGTGCCAGCAGCTCAAACGAGGGGGTGAACACTGAAGCTTTCTTT CASSSNEGVNTEAFF
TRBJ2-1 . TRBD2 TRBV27 TGTGCCAGCAGTTTATTTAGCGGGAGCCCGTACAATGAGCAGTTCTTC CASSLFSGSPYNEQFF
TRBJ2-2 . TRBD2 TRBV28 TGTGCCAGCCATGGGAGGGGAAGCACCGGGGAGCTGTTTTTT CASHGRGSTGELFF
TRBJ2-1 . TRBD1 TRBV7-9 TGTGCCAGCAGCTCTACAGGGGATGGTCTCGTCTTC CASSSTGDGLVF
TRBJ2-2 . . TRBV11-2 TGTGCCAGCAGCTTAGCGGGAGTGGGGCCCGGGGAGCTGTTTTTT CASSLAGVGPGELFF
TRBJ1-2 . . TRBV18 TGTGCCAGCTCACTGAACACGGGAGGGAATGGCTACACCTTC CASSLNTGGNGYTF
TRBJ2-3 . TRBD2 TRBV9 TGTGCCAGCAGCGGCCCCCGACTAGCGGGAGGCACAGATACGCAGTATTTT CASSGPRLAGGTDTQYF
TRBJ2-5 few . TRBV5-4 TGTGCCAGCAGCCTGGAGGGAGCGGCACAAGAGACCCAGTACTTC CASSLEGAAQETQYF
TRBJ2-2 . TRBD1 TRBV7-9 TGTGCCAGCAGCCCTATAGGGGGCGTGGGTACCGGGGAGCTGTTTTTT CASSPIGGVGTGELFF
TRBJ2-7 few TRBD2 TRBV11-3 TGTGCCAGCAGAAAATCAGCGGGGGGGCCGTACGAGCAGTACTTC CASRKSAGGPYEQYF
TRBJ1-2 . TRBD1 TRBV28 TGTGCCAGCAGGAGACAGGGAGGCTATGGCTACACCTTC CASRRQGGYGYTF
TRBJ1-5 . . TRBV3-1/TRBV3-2 TGTGCCAGCAGCCAAAACGGGGGAAATCAGCCCCAGCATTTT CASSQNGGNQPQHF
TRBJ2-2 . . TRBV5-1 TGCGCCAGCAGCTTGGCCCCGTCGGTGAACACCGGGGAGCTGTTTTTT CASSLAPSVNTGELFF
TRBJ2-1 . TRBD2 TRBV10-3 TGTGCCATCAGTGAGGCGGGAGCGACCTACAATGAGCAGTTCTTC CAISEAGATYNEQFF
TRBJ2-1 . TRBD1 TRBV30 TGTGCCTGGTATCGACAGGGGTCTTGGAGCAATGAGCAGTTCTTC CAWYRQGSWSNEQFF
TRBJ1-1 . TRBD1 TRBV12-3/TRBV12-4 TGTGCCAGCAGTTTAGGGGGACAGGGACAAGCTTTCTTT CASSLGGQGQAFF